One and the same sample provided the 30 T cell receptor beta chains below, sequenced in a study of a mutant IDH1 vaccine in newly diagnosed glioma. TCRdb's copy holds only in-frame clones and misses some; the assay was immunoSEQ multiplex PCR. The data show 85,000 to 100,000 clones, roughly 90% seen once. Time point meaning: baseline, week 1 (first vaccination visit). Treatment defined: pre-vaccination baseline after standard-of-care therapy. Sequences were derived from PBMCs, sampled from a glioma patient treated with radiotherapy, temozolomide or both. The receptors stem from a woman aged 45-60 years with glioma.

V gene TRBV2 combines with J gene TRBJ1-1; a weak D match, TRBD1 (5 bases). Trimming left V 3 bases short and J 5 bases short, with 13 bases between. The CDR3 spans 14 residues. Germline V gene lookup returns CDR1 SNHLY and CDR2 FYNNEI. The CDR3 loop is CASSDGTYRTEAFF. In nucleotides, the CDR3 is TGTGCCAGCAGTGATGGGACCTACAGGACTGAAGCTTTCTTT.

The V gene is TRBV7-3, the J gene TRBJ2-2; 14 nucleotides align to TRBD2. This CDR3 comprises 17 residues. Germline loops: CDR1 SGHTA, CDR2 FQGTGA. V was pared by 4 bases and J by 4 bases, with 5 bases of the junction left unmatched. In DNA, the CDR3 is TGTGCCAGCAGCTATTCGGGACTAGCGGGAGCCACCGGGGAGCTGTTTTTT. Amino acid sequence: CASSYSGLAGATGELFF.

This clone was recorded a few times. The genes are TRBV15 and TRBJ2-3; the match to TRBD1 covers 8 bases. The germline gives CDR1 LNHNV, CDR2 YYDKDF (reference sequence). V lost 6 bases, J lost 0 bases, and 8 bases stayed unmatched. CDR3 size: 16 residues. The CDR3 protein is CATRPNRGFSTDTQYF. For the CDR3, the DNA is TGTGCCACCAGGCCGAACAGGGGGTTTAGCACAGATACGCAGTATTTT.

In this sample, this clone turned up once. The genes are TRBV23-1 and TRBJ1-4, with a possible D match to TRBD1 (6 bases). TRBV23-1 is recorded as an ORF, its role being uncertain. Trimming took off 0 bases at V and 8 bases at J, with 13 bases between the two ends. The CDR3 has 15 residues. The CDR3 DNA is TGCGCCAGCAGTCAATCGAGGGCAGGGGAGGAAAAACTGTTTTTT. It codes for CASSQSRAGEEKLFF.

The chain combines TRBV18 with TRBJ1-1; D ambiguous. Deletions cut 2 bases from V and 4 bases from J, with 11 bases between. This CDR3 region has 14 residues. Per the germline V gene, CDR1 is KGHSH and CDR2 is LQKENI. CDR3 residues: CASSPGAEGTEAFF. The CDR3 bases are TGTGCCAGCTCACCAGGCGCCGAGGGCACTGAAGCTTTCTTT.

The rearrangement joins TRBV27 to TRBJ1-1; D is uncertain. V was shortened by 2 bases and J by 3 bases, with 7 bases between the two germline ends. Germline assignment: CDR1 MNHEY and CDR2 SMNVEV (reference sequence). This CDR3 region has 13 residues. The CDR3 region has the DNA TGTGCCAGCAGTTTAAACCGATACACTGAAGCTTTCTTT. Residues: CASSLNRYTEAFF.

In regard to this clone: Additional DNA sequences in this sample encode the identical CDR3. The CDR3: CSVGGYEQFF. CDR3 nucleotide sequence: TGCAGCGTTGGTGGGTATGAGCAGTTCTTC. This chain uses TRBV29-1 with TRBJ2-1, with D hard to call. The germline V and J ends were trimmed by 4 bases and 8 bases, with 6 bases remaining between them. Germline V CDR1 and CDR2: SQVTM, ANQGSEA. CDR3 length: 10 residues.

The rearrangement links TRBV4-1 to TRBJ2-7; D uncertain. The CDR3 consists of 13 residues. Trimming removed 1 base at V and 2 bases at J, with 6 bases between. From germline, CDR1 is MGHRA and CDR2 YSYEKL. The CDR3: CASSQVGAYEQYF. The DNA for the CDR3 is TGCGCCAGCAGCCAAGTTGGGGCCTACGAGCAGTACTTC.

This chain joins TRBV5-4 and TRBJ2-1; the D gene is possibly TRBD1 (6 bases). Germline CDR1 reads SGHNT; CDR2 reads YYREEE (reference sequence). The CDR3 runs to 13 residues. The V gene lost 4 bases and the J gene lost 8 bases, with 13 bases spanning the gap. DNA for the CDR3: TGTGCCAGCAGCCCCGGACAGAGGGATGAGCAGTTCTTC. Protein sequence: CASSPGQRDEQFF.

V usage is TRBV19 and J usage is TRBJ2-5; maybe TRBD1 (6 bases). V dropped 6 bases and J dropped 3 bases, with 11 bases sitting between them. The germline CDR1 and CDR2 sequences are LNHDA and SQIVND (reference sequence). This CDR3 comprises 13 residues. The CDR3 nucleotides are TGTGCCAGTAGCCGACAGGTCAAAGAGACCCAGTACTTC. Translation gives CASSRQVKETQYF. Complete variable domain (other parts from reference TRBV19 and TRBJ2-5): DGGITQSPKYLFRKEGQNVTLSCEQNLNHDAMYWYRQDPGQGLRLIYYSQIVNDFQKGDIAEGYSVSREKKESFPLTVTSAQKNPTAFYLCASSRQVKETQYFGPGTRLLVL.

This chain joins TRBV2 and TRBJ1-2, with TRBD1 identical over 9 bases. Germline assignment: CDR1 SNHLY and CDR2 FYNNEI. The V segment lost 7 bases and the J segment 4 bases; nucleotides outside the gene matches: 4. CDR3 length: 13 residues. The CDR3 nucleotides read TGTGCCAGCACCGAGGGACAGGGCTATGGCTACACCTTC. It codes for CASTEGQGYGYTF.

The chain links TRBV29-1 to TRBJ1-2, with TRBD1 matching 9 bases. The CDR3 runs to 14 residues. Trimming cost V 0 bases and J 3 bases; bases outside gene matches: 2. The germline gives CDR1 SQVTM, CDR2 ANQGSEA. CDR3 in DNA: TGCAGCGTTGAAGACCGGGACAGGGACTATGGCTACACCTTC. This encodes CSVEDRDRDYGYTF.

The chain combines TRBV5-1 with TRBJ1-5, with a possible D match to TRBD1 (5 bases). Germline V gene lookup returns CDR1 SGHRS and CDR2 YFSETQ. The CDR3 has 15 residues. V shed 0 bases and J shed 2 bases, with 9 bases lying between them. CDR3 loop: CASSLEGRGNQPQHF. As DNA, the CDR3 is TGCGCCAGCAGCTTGGAGGGCAGGGGCAATCAGCCCCAGCATTTT. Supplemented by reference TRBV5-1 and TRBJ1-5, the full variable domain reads KAGVTQTPRYLIKTRGQQVTLSCSPISGHRSVSWYQQTPGQGLQFLFEYFSETQRNKGNFPGRFSGRQFSNSRSEMNVSTLELGDSALYLCASSLEGRGNQPQHFGDGTRLSIL.

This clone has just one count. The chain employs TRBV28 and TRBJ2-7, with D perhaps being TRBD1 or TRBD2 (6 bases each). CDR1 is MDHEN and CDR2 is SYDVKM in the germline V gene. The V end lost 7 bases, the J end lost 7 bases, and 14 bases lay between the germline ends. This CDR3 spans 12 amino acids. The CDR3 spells CASNPRGPEQYF. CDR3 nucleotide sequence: TGTGCCAGCAACCCTCGGGGGCCTGAGCAGTACTTC.

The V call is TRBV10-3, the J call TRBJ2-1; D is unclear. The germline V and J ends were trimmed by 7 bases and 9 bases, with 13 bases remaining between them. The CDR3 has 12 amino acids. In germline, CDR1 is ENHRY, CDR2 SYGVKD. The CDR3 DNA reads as TGTGCCATCACAGGCCCCCGTACTGAGCAGTTCTTC. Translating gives CAITGPRTEQFF.

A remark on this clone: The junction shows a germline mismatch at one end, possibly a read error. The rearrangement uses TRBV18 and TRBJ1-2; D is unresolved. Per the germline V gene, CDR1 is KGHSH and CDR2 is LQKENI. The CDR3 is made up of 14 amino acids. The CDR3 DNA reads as TGTGCCAGCTCTCCACCGGGAATTGGTGGGATCTACACCTTC. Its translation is CASSPPGIGGIYTF.

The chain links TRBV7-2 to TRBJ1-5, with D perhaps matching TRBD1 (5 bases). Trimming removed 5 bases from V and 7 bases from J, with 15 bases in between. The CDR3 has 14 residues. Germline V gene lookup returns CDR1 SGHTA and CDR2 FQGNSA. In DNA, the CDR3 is TGTGCCAGCAGCCCGGCAGGGATCAAGCAGCCCCAGCATTTT. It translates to CASSPAGIKQPQHF. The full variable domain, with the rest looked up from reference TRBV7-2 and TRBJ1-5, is GAGVSQSPSNKVTEKGKDVELRCDPISGHTALYWYRQSLGQGLEFLIYFQGNSAPDKSGLPSDRFSAERTGGSVSTLTIQRTQQEDSAVYLCASSPAGIKQPQHFGDGTRLSIL.

Here the CDR3 reads CASSPANPYNEQFF. DNA of the CDR3: TGCGCCAGCAGCCCTGCAAACCCATACAATGAGCAGTTCTTC. The chain has TRBV5-1 and TRBJ2-1; D is uncertain. The CDR3 length is 14 residues. Trimming took off 4 bases at V and 4 bases at J, with 12 bases between the two ends. Germline values: CDR1 SGHRS, CDR2 YFSETQ.

The CDR3 nucleotides are TGTGCCAGCAGCTCCGGACTAGCGGGAGGAAATGAGCAGTTCTTC. Protein product: CASSSGLAGGNEQFF. V is TRBV5-4 and J is TRBJ2-1; 14 bases agree with TRBD2. Germline-derived CDR1 and CDR2 are SGHNT and YYREEE (reference sequence). V was pared by 3 bases and J by 7 bases, with 3 bases of the junction left unmatched. The CDR3 is made up of 15 amino acids.

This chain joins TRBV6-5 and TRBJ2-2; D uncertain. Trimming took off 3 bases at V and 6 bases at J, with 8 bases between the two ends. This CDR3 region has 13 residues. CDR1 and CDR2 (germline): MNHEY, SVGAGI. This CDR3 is CASSYGVPGELFF. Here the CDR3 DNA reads TGTGCCAGCAGTTATGGGGTCCCCGGGGAGCTGTTTTTT.

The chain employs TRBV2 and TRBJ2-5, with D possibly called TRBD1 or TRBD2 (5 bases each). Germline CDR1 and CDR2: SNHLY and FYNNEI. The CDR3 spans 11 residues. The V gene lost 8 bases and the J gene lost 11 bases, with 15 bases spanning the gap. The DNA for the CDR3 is TGTGCCAGCTCTCCCGAGGGACGGCAGTACTTC. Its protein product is CASSPEGRQYF.

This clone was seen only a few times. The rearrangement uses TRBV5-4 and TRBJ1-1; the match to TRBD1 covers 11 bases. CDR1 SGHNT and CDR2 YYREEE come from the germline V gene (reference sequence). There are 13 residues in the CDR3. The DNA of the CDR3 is TGTGCTTATCGGACAGGGGGCCGAACTGAAGCTTTCTTT. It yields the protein CAYRTGGRTEAFF.

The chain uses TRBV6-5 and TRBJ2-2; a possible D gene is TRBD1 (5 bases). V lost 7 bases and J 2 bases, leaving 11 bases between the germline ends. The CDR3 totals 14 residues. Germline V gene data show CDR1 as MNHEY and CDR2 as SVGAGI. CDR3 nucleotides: TGTGCCAGCAAACCAGGGTATAACACCGGGGAGCTGTTTTTT. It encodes CASKPGYNTGELFF.

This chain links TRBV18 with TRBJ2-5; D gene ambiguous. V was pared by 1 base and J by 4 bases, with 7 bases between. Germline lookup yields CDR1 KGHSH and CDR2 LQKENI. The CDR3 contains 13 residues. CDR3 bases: TGTGCCAGCTCACCACGGGCAGCAGAGACCCAGTACTTC. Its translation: CASSPRAAETQYF.

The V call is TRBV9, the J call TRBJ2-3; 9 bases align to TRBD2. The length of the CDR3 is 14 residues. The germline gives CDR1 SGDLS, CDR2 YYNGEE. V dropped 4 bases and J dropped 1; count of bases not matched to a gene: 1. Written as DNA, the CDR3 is TGTGCCAGCAGCTTAGCGGGAGGCACAGATACGCAGTATTTT. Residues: CASSLAGGTDTQYF. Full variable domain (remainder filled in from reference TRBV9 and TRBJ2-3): DSGVTQTPKHLITATGQRVTLRCSPRSGDLSVYWYQQSLDQGLQFLIQYYNGEERAKGNILERFSAQQFPDLHSELNLSSLELGDSALYFCASSLAGGTDTQYFGPGTRLTVL.

For the CDR3, the DNA is TGTGCCAGCAGCGCTCGTGGCGGAAGGGTCACCTACAATGAGCAGTTCTTC. Translating gives CASSARGGRVTYNEQFF. J is TRBJ2-1 and V is TRBV9; D gene unclear. This CDR3 is 17 amino acids long. Trimming pared 3 bases from V and 2 bases from J, leaving 18 bases between. Germline lookup yields CDR1 SGDLS and CDR2 YYNGEE.

DNA of the CDR3: TGTGCCAGCAGCTCATGGACTAGCGGGAGAGGAGGCTCCTACGAGCAGTACTTC. It yields the protein CASSSWTSGRGGSYEQYF. The rearrangement links TRBV5-4 to TRBJ2-7, with 13 bases identical to TRBD2. This CDR3 is built from 18 residues. CDR1 is SGHNT, CDR2 YYREEE, per germline (reference sequence). V was pared by 3 bases and J by 0 bases, with 9 bases of the junction left unmatched.

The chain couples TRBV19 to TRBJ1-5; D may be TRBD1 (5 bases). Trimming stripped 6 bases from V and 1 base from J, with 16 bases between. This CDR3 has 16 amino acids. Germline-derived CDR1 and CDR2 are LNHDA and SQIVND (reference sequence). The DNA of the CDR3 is TGTGCCAGTAGCGGACCAGGGACGGGGAGCAATCAGCCCCAGCATTTT. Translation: CASSGPGTGSNQPQHF.

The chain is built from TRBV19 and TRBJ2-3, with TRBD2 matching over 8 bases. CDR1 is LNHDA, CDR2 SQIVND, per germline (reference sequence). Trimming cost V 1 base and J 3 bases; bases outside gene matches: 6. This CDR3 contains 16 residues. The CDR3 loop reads CASSIAGGPMTDTQYF. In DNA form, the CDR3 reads TGTGCCAGTAGTATAGCGGGAGGGCCAATGACAGATACGCAGTATTTT.

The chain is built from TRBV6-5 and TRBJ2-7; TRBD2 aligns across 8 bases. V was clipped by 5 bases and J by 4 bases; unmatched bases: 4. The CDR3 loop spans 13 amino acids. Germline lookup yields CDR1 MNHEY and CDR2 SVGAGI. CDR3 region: CASSRAGEYEQYF. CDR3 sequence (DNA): TGTGCCAGCAGTAGAGCGGGGGAGTACGAGCAGTACTTC.